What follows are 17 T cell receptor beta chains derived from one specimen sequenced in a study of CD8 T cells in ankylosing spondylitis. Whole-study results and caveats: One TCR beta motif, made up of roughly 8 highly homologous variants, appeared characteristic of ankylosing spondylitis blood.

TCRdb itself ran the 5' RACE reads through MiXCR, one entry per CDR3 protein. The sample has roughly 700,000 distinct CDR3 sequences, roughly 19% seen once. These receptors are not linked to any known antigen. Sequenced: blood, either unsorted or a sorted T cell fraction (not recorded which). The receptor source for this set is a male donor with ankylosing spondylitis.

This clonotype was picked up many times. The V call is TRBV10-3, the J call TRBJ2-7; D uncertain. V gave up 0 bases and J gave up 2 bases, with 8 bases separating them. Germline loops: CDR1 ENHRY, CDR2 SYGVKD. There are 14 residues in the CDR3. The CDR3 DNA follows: TGTGCCATCAGTGAGTCGATGGGTACCTACGAGCAGTACTTC. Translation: CAISESMGTYEQYF.

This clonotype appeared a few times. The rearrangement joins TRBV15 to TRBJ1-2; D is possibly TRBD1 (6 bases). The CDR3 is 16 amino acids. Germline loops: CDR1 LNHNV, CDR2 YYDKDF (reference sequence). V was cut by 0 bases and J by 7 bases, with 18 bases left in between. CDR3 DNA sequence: TGTGCCACCAGCAGAGATCCCGAGCTCCAGGGGATTGGCTACACCTTC. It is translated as CATSRDPELQGIGYTF. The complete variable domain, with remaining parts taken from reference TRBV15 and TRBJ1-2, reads DAMVIQNPRYQVTQFGKPVTLSCSQTLNHNVMYWYQQKSSQAPKLLFHYYDKDFNNEADTPDNFQSRRPNTSFCFLDIRSPGLGDTAMYLCATSRDPELQGIGYTFGSGTRLTVV.

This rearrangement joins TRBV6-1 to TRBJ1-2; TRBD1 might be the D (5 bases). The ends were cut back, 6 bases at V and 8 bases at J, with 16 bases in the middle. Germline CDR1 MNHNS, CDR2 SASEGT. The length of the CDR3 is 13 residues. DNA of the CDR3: TGTGCCAGCAGCGAATCGGGGACTCGAGGCTACACCTTC. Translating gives CASSESGTRGYTF.

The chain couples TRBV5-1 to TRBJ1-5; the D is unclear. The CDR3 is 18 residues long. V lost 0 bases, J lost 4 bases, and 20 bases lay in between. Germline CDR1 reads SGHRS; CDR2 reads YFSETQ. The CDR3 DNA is TGCGCCAGCAGCTTGGAAGGAGGGAGGGTCGGTGCAAATCAGCCCCAGCATTTT. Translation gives CASSLEGGRVGANQPQHF.

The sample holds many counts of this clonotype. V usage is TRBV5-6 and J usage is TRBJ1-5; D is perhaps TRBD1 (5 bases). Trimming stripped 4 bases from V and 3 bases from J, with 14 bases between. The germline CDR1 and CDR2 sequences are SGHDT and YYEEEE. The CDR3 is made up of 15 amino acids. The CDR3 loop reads CASSILGLPNQPQHF. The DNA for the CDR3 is TGTGCCAGCAGCATACTGGGACTTCCCAATCAGCCCCAGCATTTT.

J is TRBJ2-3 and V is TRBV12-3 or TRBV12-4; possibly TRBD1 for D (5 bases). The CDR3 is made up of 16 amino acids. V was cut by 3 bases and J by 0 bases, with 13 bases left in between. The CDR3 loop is CASSLKGWSSTDTQYF. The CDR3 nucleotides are TGTGCCAGCAGTTTGAAGGGGTGGAGCAGCACAGATACGCAGTATTTT.

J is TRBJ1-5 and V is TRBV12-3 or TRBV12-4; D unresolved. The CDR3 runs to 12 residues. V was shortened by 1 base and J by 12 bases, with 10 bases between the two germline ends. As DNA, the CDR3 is TGTGCCAGCAGTTTAGGGGGAGTGGGCCAGCATTTT. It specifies CASSLGGVGQHF.

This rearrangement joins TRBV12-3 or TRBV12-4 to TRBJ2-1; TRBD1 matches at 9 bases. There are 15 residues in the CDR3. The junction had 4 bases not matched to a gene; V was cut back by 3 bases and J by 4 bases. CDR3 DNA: TGTGCCAGCAGTTTTCCGGGACAGGGATACAATGAGCAGTTCTTC. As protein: CASSFPGQGYNEQFF.

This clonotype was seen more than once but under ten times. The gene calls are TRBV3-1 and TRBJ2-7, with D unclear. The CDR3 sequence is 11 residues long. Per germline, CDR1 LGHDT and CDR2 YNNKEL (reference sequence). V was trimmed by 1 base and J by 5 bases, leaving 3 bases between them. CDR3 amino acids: CASSQVHEQYF. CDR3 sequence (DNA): TGTGCCAGCAGCCAAGTCCACGAGCAGTACTTC.

The CDR3 DNA reads TGTGCCAGCAGTGATCGTGAGGTAGCGGGCCAAGAGACCCAGTACTTC. It encodes CASSDREVAGQETQYF. V usage is TRBV2 and J usage is TRBJ2-5, with TRBD2 matching 7 bases. The V segment lost 3 bases and the J segment 1 base; nucleotides outside the gene matches: 8. CDR1 and CDR2 (germline): SNHLY, FYNNEI. The CDR3 is made up of 16 amino acids.

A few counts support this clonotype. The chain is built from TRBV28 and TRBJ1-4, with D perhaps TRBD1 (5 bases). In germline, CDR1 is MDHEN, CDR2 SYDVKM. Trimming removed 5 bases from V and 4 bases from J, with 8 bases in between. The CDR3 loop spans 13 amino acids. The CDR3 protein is CASSPGSNEKLFF. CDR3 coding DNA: TGTGCCAGCAGTCCAGGGAGTAATGAAAAACTGTTTTTT.

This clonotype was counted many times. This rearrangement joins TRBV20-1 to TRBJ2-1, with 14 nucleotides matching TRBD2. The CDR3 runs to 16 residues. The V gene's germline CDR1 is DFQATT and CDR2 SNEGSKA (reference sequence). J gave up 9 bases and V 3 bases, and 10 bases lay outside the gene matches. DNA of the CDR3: TGCAGTGCTAGTCTGCGGGGGACTAGCGGGAGTGGTGAGCAGTTCTTC. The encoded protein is CSASLRGTSGSGEQFF.

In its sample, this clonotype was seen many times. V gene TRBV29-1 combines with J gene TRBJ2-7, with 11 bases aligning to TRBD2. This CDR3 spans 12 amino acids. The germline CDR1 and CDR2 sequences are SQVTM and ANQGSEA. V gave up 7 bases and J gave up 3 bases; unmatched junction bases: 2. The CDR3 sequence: CSALAGGYEQYF. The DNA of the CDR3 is TGCAGCGCCCTAGCGGGAGGCTACGAGCAGTACTTC.

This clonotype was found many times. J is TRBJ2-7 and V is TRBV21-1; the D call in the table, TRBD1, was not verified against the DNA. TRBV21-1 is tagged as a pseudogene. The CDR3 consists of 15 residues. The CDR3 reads CASSHRDRASYEQYF. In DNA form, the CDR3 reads TGTGCCAGCAGCCACCGGGACAGGGCGTCCTACGAGCAGTACTTC.

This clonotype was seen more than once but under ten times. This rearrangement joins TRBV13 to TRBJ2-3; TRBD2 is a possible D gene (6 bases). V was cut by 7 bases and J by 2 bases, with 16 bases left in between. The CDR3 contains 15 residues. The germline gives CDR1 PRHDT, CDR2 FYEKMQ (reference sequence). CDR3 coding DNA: TGTGCCAGCACCTTGTGGGGGGACTCCACAGATACGCAGTATTTT. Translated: CASTLWGDSTDTQYF.

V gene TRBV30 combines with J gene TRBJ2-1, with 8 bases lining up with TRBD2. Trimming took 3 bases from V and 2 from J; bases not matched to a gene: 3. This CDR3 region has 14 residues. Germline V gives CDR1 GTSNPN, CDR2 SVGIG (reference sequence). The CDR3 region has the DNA TGTGCCTGGAGCGGCGGGGGGCCCTACAATGAGCAGTTCTTC. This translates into CAWSGGGPYNEQFF.

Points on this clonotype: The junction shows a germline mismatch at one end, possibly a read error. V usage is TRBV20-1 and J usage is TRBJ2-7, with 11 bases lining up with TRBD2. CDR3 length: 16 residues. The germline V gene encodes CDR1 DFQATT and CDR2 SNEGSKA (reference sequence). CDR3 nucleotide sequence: TGCAGTGCTAGAGTCCTAGCGGGAGGAGGCTCCTCCGAGCAGTACTTC. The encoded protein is CSARVLAGGGSSEQYF.